These T cell receptor beta chains were read from a single sample in a study of CD8 T cells in ankylosing spondylitis. TCRdb re-analysed the 5' RACE reads in MiXCR, keeping a single row per CDR3 protein. The sample records 300,000 to 350,000 distinct CDR3 sequences, over 12% being singletons. Sequencing was carried out using blood, either unsorted or a sorted T cell fraction (not recorded which). The receptors were gathered from a male donor with ankylosing spondylitis or in good health (not recorded which). Each CDR3 is given with its conserved first and last residue. A D gene is named only where the DNA matches it firmly. Clone size is shown for a subset of rows, as once, few, many or a class of expanded clone.

j_call: TRBJ1-2
d_call: -
v_call: TRBV12-3/TRBV12-4
clone_size: -
cdr3_nt: TGTGCCAGCAGCCGGGGTGTGCATGGCTACACCTTC
cdr3_aa: CASSRGVHGYTF

j_call: TRBJ2-6
d_call: TRBD1
v_call: TRBV7-9
clone_size: few
cdr3_nt: TGTGCCGGTACAGGGGTAAGCTCTGGGGCCAACGTCCTGACTTTC
cdr3_aa: CAGTGVSSGANVLTF

j_call: TRBJ1-4
d_call: -
v_call: TRBV20-1
clone_size: -
cdr3_nt: TGCAGTGCCGGAAGGGGTCAGAGTGAAAAACTGTTTTTT
cdr3_aa: CSAGRGQSEKLFF

j_call: TRBJ2-5
d_call: -
v_call: TRBV4-1
clone_size: few
cdr3_nt: TGCGCCAGCAGCCAGGGGAGTTTTAGGGACGCCCGAGAGACCCAGTACTTC
cdr3_aa: CASSQGSFRDARETQYF

j_call: TRBJ1-2
d_call: TRBD1
v_call: TRBV7-9
clone_size: -
cdr3_nt: TGTGCCAGCAGCTTATGGGACAGGGCTTCCTATGGCTACACCTTC
cdr3_aa: CASSLWDRASYGYTF

j_call: TRBJ1-5
d_call: TRBD1
v_call: TRBV24-1
clone_size: -
cdr3_nt: TGTGCCACCAAGGGACAGGGAATCAATCAGCCCCAGCATTTT
cdr3_aa: CATKGQGINQPQHF

j_call: TRBJ2-2
d_call: -
v_call: TRBV9
clone_size: few
cdr3_nt: TGTGCCAGCAGCCCTCAGATCCTCGTGGGTGCCGGGGAGCTGTTTTTT
cdr3_aa: CASSPQILVGAGELFF

j_call: TRBJ2-2
d_call: -
v_call: TRBV6-5
clone_size: few
cdr3_nt: TGTGCCAGCAGTTACTCAGGAGACACCGGGGAGCTGTTTTTT
cdr3_aa: CASSYSGDTGELFF

j_call: TRBJ1-5
d_call: TRBD1
v_call: TRBV7-8
clone_size: -
cdr3_nt: TGTGCCAGCAGCCGCCCTACGGGACAGGTAGGGCAGCCCCAGCATTTT
cdr3_aa: CASSRPTGQVGQPQHF

j_call: TRBJ2-7
d_call: -
v_call: TRBV19
clone_size: many
cdr3_nt: TGTGCCAGTAGAACAACCCAAGAGACCTACGAGCAGTACTTC
cdr3_aa: CASRTTQETYEQYF

j_call: TRBJ2-3
d_call: -
v_call: TRBV12-3/TRBV12-4
clone_size: -
cdr3_nt: TGTGCCAGCAGTTCGGGGGGCCCGTCAGATACGCAGTATTTT
cdr3_aa: CASSSGGPSDTQYF

j_call: TRBJ2-5
d_call: TRBD2
v_call: TRBV10-3
clone_size: -
cdr3_nt: TGTGCCATCAGTGACTTAGCGGGACAAGAGACCCAGTACTTC
cdr3_aa: CAISDLAGQETQYF

j_call: TRBJ2-5
d_call: TRBD2
v_call: TRBV20-1
clone_size: many
cdr3_nt: TGCAGTGCTAGCCGGCTGGGACTAGCGCAAGAGACCCAGTACTTC
cdr3_aa: CSASRLGLAQETQYF

j_call: TRBJ2-3
d_call: -
v_call: TRBV15
clone_size: -
cdr3_nt: TGTGCCACCAGCAGAGATCAGGGCCGAGATACGCAGTATTTT
cdr3_aa: CATSRDQGRDTQYF

j_call: TRBJ2-1
d_call: -
v_call: TRBV11-2
clone_size: few
cdr3_nt: TGTGCCAGCAGCCCAAGGGGGGGTAGGGACTACAATGAGCAGTTCTTC
cdr3_aa: CASSPRGGRDYNEQFF

j_call: TRBJ2-2
d_call: TRBD2
v_call: TRBV10-3
clone_size: -
cdr3_nt: TGTGCCATCAGTGGGGAGCTAGCGGGACTTAGAGGCACCGGGGAGCTGTTTTTT
cdr3_aa: CAISGELAGLRGTGELFF

j_call: TRBJ2-6
d_call: -
v_call: TRBV5-5
clone_size: -
cdr3_nt: TGTGCCAGCAGTTCCGGGGCCGGCCTCGGGGCCAACGTCCTGACTTTC
cdr3_aa: CASSSGAGLGANVLTF

j_call: TRBJ1-4
d_call: TRBD1
v_call: TRBV12-3/TRBV12-4
clone_size: few
cdr3_nt: TGTGCCAGCAGGTTTACAGGGGATGATGAAAAACTGTTTTTT
cdr3_aa: CASRFTGDDEKLFF

j_call: TRBJ1-2
d_call: -
v_call: TRBV10-3
clone_size: few
cdr3_nt: TGTGCCATCATGGGGGGCGAGGGATATGGCTACACCTTC
cdr3_aa: CAIMGGEGYGYTF

j_call: TRBJ2-7
d_call: -
v_call: TRBV12-5
clone_size: -
cdr3_nt: TGTGCTAGTCTTAAGGCGGGCGGATACGAGCAGTACTTC
cdr3_aa: CASLKAGGYEQYF

j_call: TRBJ2-5
d_call: -
v_call: TRBV5-1
clone_size: many
cdr3_nt: TGCGCCAGCAGCTTGGACAGGGAAGAGACCCAGTACTTC
cdr3_aa: CASSLDREETQYF

j_call: TRBJ1-2
d_call: -
v_call: TRBV5-1
clone_size: -
cdr3_nt: TGCGCCAGCAGCTTGGCGGGACGGTCGGACTATGGCTACACCTTC
cdr3_aa: CASSLAGRSDYGYTF

j_call: TRBJ1-2
d_call: -
v_call: TRBV6-1
clone_size: -
cdr3_nt: TGTGCCAGCAACTCACCCCGGACAGAAGGCTACACCTTC
cdr3_aa: CASNSPRTEGYTF

j_call: TRBJ2-1
d_call: TRBD1
v_call: TRBV11-2
clone_size: -
cdr3_nt: TGTGCCAGCAGCTTAGACTACCAGGGGGAGAGGGATGAGCAGTTCTTC
cdr3_aa: CASSLDYQGERDEQFF

j_call: TRBJ2-3
d_call: -
v_call: TRBV20-1
clone_size: few
cdr3_nt: TGCAGTGCTATTCAGGGCACAGATACGCAGTATTTT
cdr3_aa: CSAIQGTDTQYF

j_call: TRBJ2-3
d_call: -
v_call: TRBV20-1
clone_size: -
cdr3_nt: TGCAGTGGGGGGAGCGCAGATACGCAGTATTTT
cdr3_aa: CSGGSADTQYF

j_call: TRBJ2-2
d_call: -
v_call: TRBV11-3
clone_size: -
cdr3_nt: TGTGCCAGCAGCTTATACGGGTCGATGAACACCGGGGAGCTGTTTTTT
cdr3_aa: CASSLYGSMNTGELFF

j_call: TRBJ1-1
d_call: -
v_call: TRBV12-3/TRBV12-4
clone_size: few
cdr3_nt: TGTGCCAGCAGTTTAGGGGAGGACACTGAAGCTTTCTTT
cdr3_aa: CASSLGEDTEAFF

j_call: TRBJ2-2
d_call: -
v_call: TRBV5-5
clone_size: -
cdr3_nt: TGTGCCAGCAGCTTGGGGGCAGGGAACGGGGAGCTGTTTTTT
cdr3_aa: CASSLGAGNGELFF

j_call: TRBJ2-7
d_call: -
v_call: TRBV7-2
clone_size: -
cdr3_nt: TGTGCCAGCAGCCCTGATCTATACGAGCGGTACTTC
cdr3_aa: CASSPDLYERYF

j_call: TRBJ2-2
d_call: -
v_call: TRBV29-1
clone_size: few
cdr3_nt: TGCAGCGTCCCCGGCTTACAGGGAGCGGGCACCGGGGAGCTGTTTTTT
cdr3_aa: CSVPGLQGAGTGELFF

j_call: TRBJ2-1
d_call: -
v_call: TRBV20-1
clone_size: few
cdr3_nt: TGCAGTGCCTCGGACTACAGCTCCTACAATGAGCAGTTCTTC
cdr3_aa: CSASDYSSYNEQFF

j_call: TRBJ1-5
d_call: TRBD1
v_call: TRBV4-2
clone_size: few
cdr3_nt: TGTGCCAGCAGCCACCTGGGACAGGGCCAACCCCAGCATTTT
cdr3_aa: CASSHLGQGQPQHF

j_call: TRBJ2-1
d_call: TRBD2
v_call: TRBV5-6
clone_size: many
cdr3_nt: TGTGCCAGCAGCGGGACTAGCGGGAGGATTCTGAATGAGCAGTTCTTC
cdr3_aa: CASSGTSGRILNEQFF

j_call: TRBJ1-1
d_call: -
v_call: TRBV4-1
clone_size: many
cdr3_nt: TGCGCCAGCAGCCAAGGGGAGGTACGTACTGAAGCTTTCTTT
cdr3_aa: CASSQGEVRTEAFF

j_call: TRBJ1-1
d_call: -
v_call: TRBV4-1
clone_size: -
cdr3_nt: TGCGCCAGCAGCCAAGAGGCGGTGGTGAACACTGAAGCTTTCTTT
cdr3_aa: CASSQEAVVNTEAFF

j_call: TRBJ1-2
d_call: -
v_call: TRBV25-1
clone_size: -
cdr3_nt: TGTGCCAGCAGCCCGAGGAGTGGAAGGCAGAGCGCTAACTATGGCTACACCTTC
cdr3_aa: CASSPRSGRQSANYGYTF

j_call: TRBJ2-1
d_call: -
v_call: TRBV20-1
clone_size: once
cdr3_nt: TGCAGTGCTAGCCCCGGGACCTTCCTCAACAATGAGCAGTTCTTC
cdr3_aa: CSASPGTFLNNEQFF

j_call: TRBJ1-5
d_call: TRBD1
v_call: TRBV20-1
clone_size: few
cdr3_nt: TGCAGTGCTAGGACAGGGGGCCAGGGTCAGCCCCAGCATTTT
cdr3_aa: CSARTGGQGQPQHF

j_call: TRBJ2-1
d_call: -
v_call: TRBV7-2
clone_size: few
cdr3_nt: TGTGCCAGCAGCGGGGGGAACCGAGGCAATGAGCAGTTCTTC
cdr3_aa: CASSGGNRGNEQFF

j_call: TRBJ1-2
d_call: TRBD1
v_call: TRBV18
clone_size: -
cdr3_nt: TGTGCCAGCTCACCCCCCGGGACAGACTATGGCTACACCTTC
cdr3_aa: CASSPPGTDYGYTF

j_call: TRBJ2-3
d_call: TRBD2
v_call: TRBV10-3
clone_size: -
cdr3_nt: TGTGCCATCAACGCCGGGACTACCGGCACAGATACGCAGTATTTT
cdr3_aa: CAINAGTTGTDTQYF